Listed here are 11 T cell receptor beta chains from one sample, sequenced in a study of blood T cell repertoires in COVID-19. Only in-frame clones appear in the TCRdb table, and some are missing; sequencing was by immunoSEQ multiplex PCR. The sample records just under 40,000 clones, about four fifths being singletons. Sample: peripheral blood. These receptors were collected from a man between 70 and 80 years old with acute or convalescent COVID-19.

Here the CDR3 DNA reads TGTGCCAGCAGCGTAGGGGGCCCGGAGGGCGAGCAGTACTTC. It encodes CASSVGGPEGEQYF. The chain links TRBV9 to TRBJ2-7; a weak D match, TRBD2 (6 bases). V gave up 0 bases and J gave up 6 bases, with 13 bases separating them. This CDR3 comprises 14 residues. The V gene's germline CDR1 is SGDLS and CDR2 YYNGEE.

V and J are TRBV27 and TRBJ2-5; perhaps TRBD2 as D (6 bases). Trimming left V 5 bases short and J 5 bases short, with 12 bases between. The length of the CDR3 is 13 residues. Germline V gene data show CDR1 as MNHEY and CDR2 as SMNVEV (reference sequence). The CDR3 is CASSPGTLETQYF. The CDR3 DNA reads as TGTGCCAGCAGTCCCGGGACTTTGGAGACCCAGTACTTC.

This chain joins TRBV28 and TRBJ1-4; tentatively, D is TRBD1 (5 bases). V was clipped by 3 bases and J by 5 bases, with 13 bases between them. Germline CDR1 and CDR2: MDHEN and SYDVKM. CDR3 length: 15 residues. For the CDR3, the DNA is TGTGCCAGCAGTTTCATCCAGGGCTCCAATGAAAAACTGTTTTTT. Protein sequence: CASSFIQGSNEKLFF.

V is TRBV7-2 and J is TRBJ2-5; 10 nucleotides agree with TRBD2. CDR3 length: 15 residues. J gave up 3 bases and V 2 bases, and 3 bases lay outside the gene matches. Germline values: CDR1 SGHTA, CDR2 FQGNSA. CDR3 nucleotide sequence: TGTGCCAGCAGCTTACGTAGCGGGAGGAAAGAGACCCAGTACTTC. Translated: CASSLRSGRKETQYF. The full variable domain, in which reference TRBV7-2 and TRBJ2-5 provide the parts outside the CDR3, is GAGVSQSPSNKVTEKGKDVELRCDPISGHTALYWYRQSLGQGLEFLIYFQGNSAPDKSGLPSDRFSAERTGGSVSTLTIQRTQQEDSAVYLCASSLRSGRKETQYFGPGTRLLVL.

This rearrangement joins TRBV11-2 to TRBJ1-4; possible D gene TRBD1, 5 bases. In germline, CDR1 is SGHAT, CDR2 FQNNGV. The ends were cut back, 7 bases at V and 4 bases at J, with 16 bases in the middle. This CDR3 has 15 residues. In nucleotides, the CDR3 is TGTGCCAGCAACCTGCGGGGCACTCGTAATGAAAAACTGTTTTTT. The encoded protein is CASNLRGTRNEKLFF. Complete variable domain (other parts from reference TRBV11-2 and TRBJ1-4): EAGVAQSPRYKIIEKRQSVAFWCNPISGHATLYWYQQILGQGPKLLIQFQNNGVVDDSQLPKDRFSAERLKGVDSTLKIQPAKLEDSAVYLCASNLRGTRNEKLFFGSGTQLSVL.

In DNA, the CDR3 is TGTGCCAGCAGCTTATTGGGTGAAGGGAAGGGGGCCACAGATACGCAGTATTTT. Translation gives CASSLLGEGKGATDTQYF. The genes are TRBV7-8 and TRBJ2-3; 7 bases are a match to TRBD1. V trimming: 2 bases; J trimming: 2 bases; junction bases outside the gene matches: 13. The length of the CDR3 is 18 residues. The V gene's germline CDR1 is SGHVS and CDR2 FQNEAQ.

The rearrangement joins TRBV12-2 to TRBJ2-3; the D segment call TRBD1 is taken from the table without a DNA check. TRBV12-2 is a recognized pseudogene. The CDR3 runs 17 residues. CDR3 loop: CASRLARDRERTDTQYF. CDR3 nucleotides: TGTGCAAGTCGCTTAGCGCGGGACAGGGAAAGGACAGATACGCAGTATTTT.

The V and J genes are TRBV5-8 and TRBJ1-6; 7 bases match TRBD1. The CDR3 consists of 15 residues. Trimming took 4 bases from V and 4 from J; bases not matched to a gene: 5. CDR1 and CDR2 from the germline V gene are SGHTS and YDEGEE. The DNA for the CDR3 is TGTGCCAGCAGCCGGACAGGTCTATATAATTCACCCCTCCACTTT. It encodes CASSRTGLYNSPLHF.

This clone was recorded a few times. This chain connects TRBV14 to TRBJ1-1; the D is unclear. The CDR3 contains 14 residues. The germline V gene encodes CDR1 SGHDN and CDR2 FVKESK. Trimming removed 3 bases from V and 2 bases from J, with 10 bases in between. The CDR3 sequence: CASSHFGINTEAFF. The CDR3, as DNA: TGTGCCAGCAGCCATTTCGGGATAAACACTGAAGCTTTCTTT.

This chain links TRBV6-5 with TRBJ2-1; 12 bases match TRBD2. Germline CDR1 MNHEY, CDR2 SVGAGI. The trim removed 4 bases at V and 15 bases at J, leaving 16 bases unmatched. This CDR3 has 16 amino acids. CDR3 in DNA: TGTGCCAGCAGTTCCCCCCGGACTAGCGGGACTCCCCCCATGTTCTTC. It codes for CASSSPRTSGTPPMFF.

The chain joins TRBV3-1 (or the pseudogene TRBV3-2) to TRBJ2-7; TRBD2 might be the D (6 bases). CDR1 and CDR2 from the germline V gene are LGHDT and YNNKEL (reference sequence). The CDR3 is 16 residues long. V dropped 5 bases and J dropped 1 base, with 18 bases sitting between them. The CDR3: CASSFGVRDSSYEQYF. The CDR3 nucleotides are TGTGCCAGCAGCTTCGGGGTGCGGGACTCGTCCTACGAGCAGTACTTC.